This entry describes one T cell receptor beta chain. The sample is drawn from a study of CD4 and CD8 cells across lung adenocarcinoma regions. The CDR3 contains 14 residues. Germline V lookup: CDR1 SGHVS, CDR2 FQNEAQ. Between the trimmed V and J ends, which lost 2 bases and 12 bases, there was a span of 17 bases. Donors had localized lung adenocarcinoma, a non-small cell lung cancer. TCRdb reprocessed the PCR reads with MiXCR, giving one entry per CDR3 protein. The sample holds 13,000 or so distinct CDR3 sequences, approximately 44% seen once. The receptor comes from a male donor with lung adenocarcinoma. The CD4 and CD8 labels of this study may be unreliable. Sequencing input: CD4+ T cells from the center of a lung tumor. The gene calls are TRBV7-8 and TRBJ2-1; D unresolved. The CDR3 is CASSLSLREVPQFF. The CDR3 DNA sequence: TGTGCCAGCAGCTTATCTTTACGTGAAGTCCCGCAGTTCTTC.